This T cell receptor beta chain emerged from a study of OX40 agonist ivuxolimab in advanced cancers. Regarding the study as a whole: Compared with CD4+, CD8+ T cells on average had more expanded clones.

V lost 5 bases and J lost 6, with 11 bases in between. Germline CDR1 reads SGHAT; CDR2 reads FQNNGV. CDR3 length: 13 amino acids. By share, this clone counts as large. The antigen remains undetermined. Blood draws occurred at baseline, cycle 4 day 1, and cycle 7 day 1. Measured with immunoSEQ multiplex PCR; TCRdb has only the in-frame clones, and not every one. The data show tens of thousands of clones, 75% to 90% seen once. Source: CD4+ or CD8+ T cells sorted from blood, taken in a trial of the OX40 agonist ivuxolimab. The sequence was collected from an adult with an advanced solid tumor such as melanoma, head and neck, liver or kidney cancer. The V and J genes are TRBV11-2 and TRBJ1-5; D is unresolved. CDR3 bases: TGTGCCAGCAGCCATGGGGTCCTTCAGCCCCAGCATTTT. It translates to CASSHGVLQPQHF.